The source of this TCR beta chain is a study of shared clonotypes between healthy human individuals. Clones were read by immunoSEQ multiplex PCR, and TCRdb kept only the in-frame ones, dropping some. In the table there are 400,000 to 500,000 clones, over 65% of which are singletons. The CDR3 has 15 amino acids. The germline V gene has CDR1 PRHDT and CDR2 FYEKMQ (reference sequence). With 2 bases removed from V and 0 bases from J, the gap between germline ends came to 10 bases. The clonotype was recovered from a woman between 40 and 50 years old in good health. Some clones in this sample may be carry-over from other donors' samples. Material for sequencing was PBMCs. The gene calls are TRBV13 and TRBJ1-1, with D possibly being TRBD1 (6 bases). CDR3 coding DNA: TGTGCCAGCAGCTTACGTAGGACAGTGAACACTGAAGCTTTCTTT. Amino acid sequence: CASSLRRTVNTEAFF.